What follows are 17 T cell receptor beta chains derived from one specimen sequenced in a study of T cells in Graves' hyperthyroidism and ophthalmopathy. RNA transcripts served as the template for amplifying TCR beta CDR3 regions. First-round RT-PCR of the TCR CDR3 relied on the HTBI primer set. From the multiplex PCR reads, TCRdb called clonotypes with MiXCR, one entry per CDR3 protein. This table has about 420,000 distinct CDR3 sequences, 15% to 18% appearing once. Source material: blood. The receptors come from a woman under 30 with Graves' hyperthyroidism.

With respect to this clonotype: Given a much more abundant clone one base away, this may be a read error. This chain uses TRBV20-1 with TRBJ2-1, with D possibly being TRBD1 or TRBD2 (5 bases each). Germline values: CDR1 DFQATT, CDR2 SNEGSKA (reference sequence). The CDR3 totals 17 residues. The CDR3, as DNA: TGCAGTACTAGGGGAGATGGGGTAGGGCCTAGGGACAATGAGCAGTTCTTC. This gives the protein CSTRGDGVGPRDNEQFF.

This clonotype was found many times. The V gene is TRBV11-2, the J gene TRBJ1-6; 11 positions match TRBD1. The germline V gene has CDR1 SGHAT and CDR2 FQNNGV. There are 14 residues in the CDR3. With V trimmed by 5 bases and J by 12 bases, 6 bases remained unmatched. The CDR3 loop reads CASSLRDRGVPLHF. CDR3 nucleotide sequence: TGTGCCAGCAGCCTCCGGGACAGGGGGGTACCCCTCCACTTT.

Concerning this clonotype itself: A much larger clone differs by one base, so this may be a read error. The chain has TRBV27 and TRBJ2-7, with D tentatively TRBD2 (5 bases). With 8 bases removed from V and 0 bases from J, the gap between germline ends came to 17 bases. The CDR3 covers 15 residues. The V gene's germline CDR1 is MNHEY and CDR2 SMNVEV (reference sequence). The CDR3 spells CASCLRTGSSYEQYF. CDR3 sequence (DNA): TGTGCCAGCTGTCTCCGGACTGGCAGCTCCTACGAGCAGTACTTC.

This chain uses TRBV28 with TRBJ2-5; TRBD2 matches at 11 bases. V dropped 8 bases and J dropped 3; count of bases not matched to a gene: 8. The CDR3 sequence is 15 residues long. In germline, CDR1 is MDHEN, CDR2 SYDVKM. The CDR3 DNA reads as TGTGCCAGCTCCCAGATTAGCGGGAGGGAAGAGACCCAGTACTTC. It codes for CASSQISGREETQYF. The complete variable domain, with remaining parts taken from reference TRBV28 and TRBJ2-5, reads DVKVTQSSRYLVKRTGEKVFLECVQDMDHENMFWYRQDPGLGLRLIYFSYDVKMKEKGDIPEGYSVSREKKERFSLILESASTNQTSMYLCASSQISGREETQYFGPGTRLLVL.

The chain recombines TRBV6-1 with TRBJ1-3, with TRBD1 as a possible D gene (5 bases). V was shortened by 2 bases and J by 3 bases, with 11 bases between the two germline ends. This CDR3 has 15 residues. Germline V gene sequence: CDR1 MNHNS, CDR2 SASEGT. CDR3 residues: CASSEPPGYGNTIYF. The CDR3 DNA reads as TGTGCCAGCAGTGAACCGCCAGGGTATGGAAACACCATATATTTT.

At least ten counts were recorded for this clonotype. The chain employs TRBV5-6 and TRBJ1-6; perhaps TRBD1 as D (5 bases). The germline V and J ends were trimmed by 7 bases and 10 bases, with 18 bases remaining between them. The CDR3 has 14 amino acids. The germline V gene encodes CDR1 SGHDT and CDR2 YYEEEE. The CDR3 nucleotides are TGTGCCAGCGCCCTCGGTGACAGAAAATCACCCCTCCACTTT. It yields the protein CASALGDRKSPLHF.

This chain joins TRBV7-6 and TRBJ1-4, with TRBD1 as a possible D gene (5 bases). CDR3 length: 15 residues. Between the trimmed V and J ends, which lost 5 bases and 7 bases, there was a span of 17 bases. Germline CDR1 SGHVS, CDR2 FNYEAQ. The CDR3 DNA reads TGTGCCAGCAGCCGTGCGGGGCAGGGCAGTGAAAAACTGTTTTTT. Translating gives CASSRAGQGSEKLFF.

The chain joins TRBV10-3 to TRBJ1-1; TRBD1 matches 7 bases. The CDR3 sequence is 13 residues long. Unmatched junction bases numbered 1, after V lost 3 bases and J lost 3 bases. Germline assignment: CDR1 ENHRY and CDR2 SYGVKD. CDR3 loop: CAISEDRDTEAFF. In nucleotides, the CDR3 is TGTGCCATCAGTGAAGACAGGGACACTGAAGCTTTCTTT.

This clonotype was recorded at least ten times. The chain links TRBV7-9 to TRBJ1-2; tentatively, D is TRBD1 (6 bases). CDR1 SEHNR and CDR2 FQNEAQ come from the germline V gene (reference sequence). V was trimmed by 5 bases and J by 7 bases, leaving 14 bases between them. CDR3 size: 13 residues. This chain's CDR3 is CASSPFGGAGYTF. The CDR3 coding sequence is TGTGCCAGCAGCCCATTCGGGGGGGCTGGCTACACCTTC.

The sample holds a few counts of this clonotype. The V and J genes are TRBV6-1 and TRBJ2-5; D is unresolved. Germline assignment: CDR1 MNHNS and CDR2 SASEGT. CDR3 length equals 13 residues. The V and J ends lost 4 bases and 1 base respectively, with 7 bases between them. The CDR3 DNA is TGTGCCAGCAGTGTACAGATCCAAGAGACCCAGTACTTC. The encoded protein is CASSVQIQETQYF.

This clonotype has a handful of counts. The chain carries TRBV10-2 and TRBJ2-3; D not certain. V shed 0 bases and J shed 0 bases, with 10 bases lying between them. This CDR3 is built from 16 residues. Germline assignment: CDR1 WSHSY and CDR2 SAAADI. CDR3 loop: CASSESRGPSTDTQYF. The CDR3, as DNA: TGCGCCAGCAGTGAGTCGAGAGGACCGAGCACAGATACGCAGTATTTT.

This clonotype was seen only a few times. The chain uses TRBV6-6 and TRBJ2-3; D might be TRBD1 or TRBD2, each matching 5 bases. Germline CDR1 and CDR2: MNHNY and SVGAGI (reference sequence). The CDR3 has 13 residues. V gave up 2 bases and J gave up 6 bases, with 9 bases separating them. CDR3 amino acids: CASSYEGLDTQYF. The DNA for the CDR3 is TGTGCCAGCAGTTACGAGGGGTTGGATACGCAGTATTTT.

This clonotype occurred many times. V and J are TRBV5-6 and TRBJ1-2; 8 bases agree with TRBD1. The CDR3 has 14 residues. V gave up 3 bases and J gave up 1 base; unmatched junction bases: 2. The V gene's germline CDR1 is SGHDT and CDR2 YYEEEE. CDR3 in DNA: TGTGCCAGCAGCTCAGGGGGCTTTAACTATGGCTACACCTTC. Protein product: CASSSGGFNYGYTF. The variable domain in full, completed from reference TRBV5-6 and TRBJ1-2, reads DAGVTQSPTHLIKTRGQQVTLRCSPKSGHDTVSWYQQALGQGPQFIFQYYEEEERQRGNFPDRFSGHQFPNYSSELNVNALLLGDSALYLCASSSGGFNYGYTFGSGTRLTVV.

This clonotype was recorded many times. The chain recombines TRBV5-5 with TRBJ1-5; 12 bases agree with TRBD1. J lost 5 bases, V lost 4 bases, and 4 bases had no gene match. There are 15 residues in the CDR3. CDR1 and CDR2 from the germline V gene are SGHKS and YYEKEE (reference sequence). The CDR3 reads CASSLGQGAYQPQHF. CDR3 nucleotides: TGTGCCAGCAGCCTGGGACAGGGGGCATATCAGCCCCAGCATTTT.

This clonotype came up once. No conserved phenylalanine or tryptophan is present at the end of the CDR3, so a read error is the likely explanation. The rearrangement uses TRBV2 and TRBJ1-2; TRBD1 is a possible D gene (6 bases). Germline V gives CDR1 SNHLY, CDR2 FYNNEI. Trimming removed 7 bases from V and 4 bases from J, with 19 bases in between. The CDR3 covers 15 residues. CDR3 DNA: TGTGCCAGCACCCAAGGCAGGGGCCCTGGCTATGGCTACACCCTC. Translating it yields CASTQGRGPGYGYTL.

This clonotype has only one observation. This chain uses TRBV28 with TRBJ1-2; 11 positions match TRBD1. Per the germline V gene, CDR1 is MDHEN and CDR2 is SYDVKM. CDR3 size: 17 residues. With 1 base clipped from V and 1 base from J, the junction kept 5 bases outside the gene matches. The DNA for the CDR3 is TGTGCCAGCAGTTTATCCGGAGGGACAGGGGGTAACTATGGCTACACCTTC. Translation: CASSLSGGTGGNYGYTF.

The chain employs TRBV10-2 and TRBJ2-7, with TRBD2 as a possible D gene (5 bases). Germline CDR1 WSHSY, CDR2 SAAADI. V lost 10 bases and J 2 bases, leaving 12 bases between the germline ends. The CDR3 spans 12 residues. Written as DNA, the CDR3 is TGCGCCACCCGCCCCGGGGCCTACGAGCAGTACTTC. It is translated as CATRPGAYEQYF.